This TCR beta chain came from a study of blood T cell repertoires in COVID-19. Per the study methods: Using reference gene primer amplification, nucleated cell counts were estimated. TCRdb keeps only in-frame clones here, not all; method: immunoSEQ multiplex PCR. V and J calls plus clone size are reproduced from that table; the DNA served to infer D and trimming. The sample lists 75,000 to 100,000 clones, around 87% occurring once. V was cut by 5 bases and J by 3 bases, with 8 bases left in between. The CDR3 contains 12 residues. CDR1 and CDR2 (germline): SNHLY, FYNNEI. This chain joins TRBV2 and TRBJ2-7; unclear D gene. This clonotype was obtained from a woman aged 80 or older with acute or convalescent COVID-19. The specimen was peripheral blood. DNA of the CDR3: TGTGCCAGCAGTCCTAAATTCTACGAGCAGTACTTC. Encoded protein: CASSPKFYEQYF.